These T cell receptor beta chains were read from a single sample in a study of PD-L1 blockade in urothelial cancer. The protocol was immunoSEQ multiplex PCR, while the TCRdb copy is restricted to in-frame clones and leaves out a portion. The sample records 30,000 to 35,000 clones, 65% to 90% being singletons. Material: PBMCs, obtained around atezolizumab (anti-PD-L1) treatment. The receptors derive from a man in his 60s with urothelial cancer. The CDR3 runs from the conserved cysteine through the conserved F or W. Fields, in order: CDR3 DNA, CDR3 protein, D gene, J gene, V gene, clone size. D genes are given only for firm matches. Clone size is stated in some rows and not others, as once, few, many or a class when expanded.

CDR3 DNA: TGTGCCAGCAGTGAAGATGGGCCTGAAGCTTTCTTT
CDR3 protein: CASSEDGPEAFF
D gene: .
J gene: TRBJ1-1
V gene: TRBV6-1
clone size: .

CDR3 DNA: TGTGCCAGCAGCTATCAGGCCTACGAGCAGTACTTC
CDR3 protein: CASSYQAYEQYF
D gene: .
J gene: TRBJ2-7
V gene: TRBV7-9
clone size: .

CDR3 DNA: TGTGCCAGCAGCTCCCCCAACAGGTGGGTTGGAGTCCAAGAGTCCCAGTACTTC
CDR3 protein: CASSSPNRWVGVQESQYF
D gene: .
J gene: TRBJ2-5
V gene: TRBV5-5
clone size: .

CDR3 DNA: TGTGCCAGCAGCACCGCCGGGACTAGCGGGTATAGGGCGCAGTATTTT
CDR3 protein: CASSTAGTSGYRAQYF
D gene: TRBD2
J gene: TRBJ2-3
V gene: TRBV5-4
clone size: .

CDR3 DNA: TGTGCCAGCAGCTTAGCGCAAATGACACACAATCAGCCCCAGCATTTT
CDR3 protein: CASSLAQMTHNQPQHF
D gene: .
J gene: TRBJ1-5
V gene: TRBV7-8
clone size: once

CDR3 DNA: TGTGCCAGCAGTTTATCTCCTCGGACTTATAATTCACCCCTCCACTTT
CDR3 protein: CASSLSPRTYNSPLHF
D gene: .
J gene: TRBJ1-6
V gene: TRBV28
clone size: .

CDR3 DNA: TGTGCCAGCAGCCAGAGGACAGGGGGCTACGAGCAGTACTTC
CDR3 protein: CASSQRTGGYEQYF
D gene: TRBD1
J gene: TRBJ2-7
V gene: TRBV11-2
clone size: .

CDR3 DNA: TGCGCCAGCAGCTTGGCCCTTTGGGGACAGGGGGCGCGTAATGAGCAGTTCTTC
CDR3 protein: CASSLALWGQGARNEQFF
D gene: TRBD1
J gene: TRBJ2-1
V gene: TRBV5-1
clone size: .

CDR3 DNA: TGTGCCACCTCTAACAGGCAGGGGGCGGTTGCCAAAAACATTCAGTACTTC
CDR3 protein: CATSNRQGAVAKNIQYF
D gene: TRBD1
J gene: TRBJ2-4
V gene: TRBV19
clone size: .

CDR3 DNA: TGTGCCTGGAGTTCCGGGACAGTTCTACCAGGCACCGGGGAGCTGTTTTTT
CDR3 protein: CAWSSGTVLPGTGELFF
D gene: TRBD1
J gene: TRBJ2-2
V gene: TRBV30
clone size: .

CDR3 DNA: TGTGCGATAAGACTAGGGGACACCGGGGAGCTGTTTTTT
CDR3 protein: CAIRLGDTGELFF
D gene: .
J gene: TRBJ2-2
V gene: TRBV10-3
clone size: .

CDR3 DNA: TGTGCCAGCAGCAGACGGGGTCAGCCCCAGCATTTT
CDR3 protein: CASSRRGQPQHF
D gene: .
J gene: TRBJ1-5
V gene: TRBV2
clone size: once

CDR3 DNA: TGTGCCAGCAGTCCCGCAGGGGGGATTTTTGGAAACACCATATATTTT
CDR3 protein: CASSPAGGIFGNTIYF
D gene: TRBD1
J gene: TRBJ1-3
V gene: TRBV28
clone size: .

CDR3 DNA: TGTGCCAGCAGCTTTGAAGGAGCTGGGGCCAACGTCCTGACTTTC
CDR3 protein: CASSFEGAGANVLTF
D gene: .
J gene: TRBJ2-6
V gene: TRBV7-9
clone size: .

CDR3 DNA: TGTGCCAGTAGGAAGGGGCAGGGGGGCTATGGCTACACCTTC
CDR3 protein: CASRKGQGGYGYTF
D gene: TRBD1
J gene: TRBJ1-2
V gene: TRBV19
clone size: .

CDR3 DNA: TGTGCCAGCAGCCGCGAACTTTACAATGAGCAGTTCTTC
CDR3 protein: CASSRELYNEQFF
D gene: .
J gene: TRBJ2-1
V gene: TRBV2
clone size: .

CDR3 DNA: TGTGCCTGGAGTGTGCGGGGCGGAGAGACCCAGTACTTC
CDR3 protein: CAWSVRGGETQYF
D gene: .
J gene: TRBJ2-5
V gene: TRBV30
clone size: .

CDR3 DNA: TGCGCCAGCAGCCAAGAGAGCACCGTCTACAATGAGCAGTTCTTC
CDR3 protein: CASSQESTVYNEQFF
D gene: .
J gene: TRBJ2-1
V gene: TRBV4-3
clone size: .

CDR3 DNA: TGTGCCAGCAAGCAGGATTCGAACACCGGGGAGCTGTTTTTT
CDR3 protein: CASKQDSNTGELFF
D gene: .
J gene: TRBJ2-2
V gene: TRBV2
clone size: .

CDR3 DNA: TGTGCCAGTAGCTATATTCGGACTGAAGCTTTCTTT
CDR3 protein: CASSYIRTEAFF
D gene: .
J gene: TRBJ1-1
V gene: TRBV19
clone size: .

CDR3 DNA: TGTGCCAGCTCACCCCCCGGACAGGGGGCCGCCCACGAGCAGTACTTC
CDR3 protein: CASSPPGQGAAHEQYF
D gene: TRBD1
J gene: TRBJ2-7
V gene: TRBV18
clone size: .

CDR3 DNA: TGTGCCAGCAGCATAGGGGCGAAGCACAATTACGAGCAGTACTTC
CDR3 protein: CASSIGAKHNYEQYF
D gene: .
J gene: TRBJ2-7
V gene: TRBV21-1
clone size: .

CDR3 DNA: TGTGCCATCAGTGAGTCGGGGAGGGGTAGCGGGAGCTCAAAGTCCGGGGCCTACGAGCAGTACTTC
CDR3 protein: CAISESGRGSGSSKSGAYEQYF
D gene: TRBD2
J gene: TRBJ2-7
V gene: TRBV10-3
clone size: .

CDR3 DNA: TGTGCCAGCAGCCCAACAGATAGTACAGGGACCTACGAGCAGTACTTC
CDR3 protein: CASSPTDSTGTYEQYF
D gene: .
J gene: TRBJ2-7
V gene: TRBV11-2
clone size: .

CDR3 DNA: TGTGCCTGGAGGGACAGGGAAAAACTGTTTTTT
CDR3 protein: CAWRDREKLFF
D gene: TRBD1
J gene: TRBJ1-4
V gene: TRBV30
clone size: .

CDR3 DNA: TGCGCCAGCAGCGGGGACACTACTATGAACACTGAAGCTTTCTTT
CDR3 protein: CASSGDTTMNTEAFF
D gene: .
J gene: TRBJ1-1
V gene: TRBV5-1
clone size: .

CDR3 DNA: TGTGCCAGCAGCTTAGACCCAGGCTACTATGGCTACACCTTC
CDR3 protein: CASSLDPGYYGYTF
D gene: .
J gene: TRBJ1-2
V gene: TRBV7-8
clone size: .

CDR3 DNA: TGTGCCAGTAGTATGTCGGGGTTCTATGGCTACACCTTC
CDR3 protein: CASSMSGFYGYTF
D gene: .
J gene: TRBJ1-2
V gene: TRBV19
clone size: .

CDR3 DNA: TGTGCCAGTAGTATGGGACAGGGGGAAGTTCAGCCCCAGCATTTT
CDR3 protein: CASSMGQGEVQPQHF
D gene: TRBD1
J gene: TRBJ1-5
V gene: TRBV19
clone size: once

CDR3 DNA: TGTGCCAGCAGCCAAGTATCCGGGACTAGCAAGTCCGAGCAGTTCTTC
CDR3 protein: CASSQVSGTSKSEQFF
D gene: TRBD2
J gene: TRBJ2-1
V gene: TRBV4-2
clone size: .